These T cell receptor beta chains were read from a single sample in a study of shared clonotypes between healthy human individuals. Using immunoSEQ multiplex PCR, the repertoire was profiled, and TCRdb retains in-frame clones only, with some absent. Found here are 1.6 million or so clones, approximately 96% of them singletons; the top ten hold roughly 1.1%. Sample: naive CD4+ T cells sorted from blood. Receptors originate from a man aged 25-45 years in good health. The conserved cysteine and the conserved F or W are not part of the CDR3 here. The order of the fields is J gene, V gene, CDR3 protein.

>TRBJ2-2|TRBV9
ASMSGLAGDTGELF
>TRBJ1-1|TRBV10-3
ATTRDLNTEAF
>TRBJ2-1|TRBV7-8
ASSPGLAGVGEQF
>TRBJ2-3|TRBV10-1
ATVGGSGDTQY
>TRBJ2-7|TRBV6-6
ASSTPGNERGQY
>TRBJ2-7|TRBV4-1
ASSQKAGKGLAGHSYEQY
>TRBJ2-5|TRBV5-1
ASSLFPGEQETQY
>TRBJ2-1|TRBV5-4
ASSLSSGILNEQF
>TRBJ2-5|TRBV10-1
ASSSFGGSRIETQY
>TRBJ2-3|TRBV15
ATSRDVLQPDRLDPPTDTQY
>TRBJ2-1|TRBV4-3
ASSQEDRYSYNEQF
>TRBJ2-7|TRBV10-2
ASRVSYEQY
>TRBJ2-5|TRBV5-6
ASSWYMGSGGRGQETQY
>TRBJ2-7|TRBV19
ASTKRGLPYEQY
>TRBJ2-2|TRBV28
AIIGESANTGELF
>TRBJ1-4|TRBV5-1
ASRNGSPNEKLF
>TRBJ1-1|TRBV18
ASSPRQGMNTEAF
>TRBJ1-5|TRBV19
ASSIPIYKESNQPQH
>TRBJ1-4|TRBV4-1
ASSQIGRGGGEKLF
>TRBJ1-2|TRBV28
ASGKQRNYGYT
>TRBJ2-1|TRBV7-3
ASSLGILSYNEQF
>TRBJ2-7|TRBV5-1
ASSLASGMDEQY